What follows is one TCR beta chain and its context. What it binds is not known. The length of the CDR3 is 17 residues. Germline lookup yields CDR1 MDHEN and CDR2 SYDVKM. This sample is part of a study of monozygotic twins with inflammatory bowel disease. In preparing each TCR library, 3500 ng of total RNA was used. With the 5' RACE reads reprocessed, TCRdb shows one record per CDR3 protein and no DNA. Recorded for this sample: just over 300,000 distinct CDR3 sequences. Findings and limits, study-wide: Findings did not support one strong IBD-associated signal or clonotype. Clonotype sharing was lower in IBD patients than healthy twins, most markedly with disease activity. Immunosuppressive treatment differences may have increased patient repertoire variability.

The specimen was blood. This chain uses TRBV28 with TRBJ1-3; no DNA is available, so the TRBD1 call from TCRdb remains unchecked. The TCR sequence derives from a human donor with ulcerative colitis or Crohn's disease, or a healthy co-twin of an affected twin (not recorded which). The CDR3 loop reads CASSSTGVQYSGNTIYF.